A single sample is the source of the 8 T cell receptor beta chains below, sequenced in a study of blood T cell repertoires in COVID-19. The assay was immunoSEQ multiplex PCR, and TCRdb's table has in-frame clones only and misses some. Counted here are about 180,000 clones, approximately 80% occurring once; the ten biggest clones make up 2.9%. Sequencing used peripheral blood. Receptors were obtained from a woman aged 55 to 70 with acute or convalescent COVID-19.

The CDR3 here is CASSYSTGSNEKLFF. CDR3 DNA sequence: TGTGCCAGCAGTTACTCGACAGGGTCGAATGAAAAACTGTTTTTT. This rearrangement joins TRBV6-5 to TRBJ1-4; 7 nucleotides align to TRBD1. CDR3 size: 15 residues. From germline, CDR1 is MNHEY and CDR2 SVGAGI. Germline trimming cut 0 bases from V and 5 bases from J; bases unmatched to any gene: 3.

The chain has TRBV7-2 and TRBJ2-3, with TRBD2 identical over 10 bases. Germline CDR1 reads SGHTA; CDR2 reads FQGNSA. V trimming: 3 bases; J trimming: 2 bases; junction bases outside the gene matches: 5. The CDR3 consists of 16 residues. The CDR3 DNA is TGTGCCAGCAGCTTTTTAGCGGGGGGATTCACAGATACGCAGTATTTT. It translates to CASSFLAGGFTDTQYF.

The chain carries TRBV19 and TRBJ2-7; D ambiguous. From germline, CDR1 is LNHDA and CDR2 SQIVND (reference sequence). The CDR3 covers 14 residues. V lost 2 bases and J lost 0, with 8 bases in between. The CDR3 protein is CASSISQLSYEQYF. CDR3 DNA sequence: TGTGCCAGTAGTATATCACAGCTCTCCTACGAGCAGTACTTC.

This chain connects TRBV6-6 to TRBJ1-2; perhaps TRBD1 as D (5 bases). The CDR3 sequence is 13 residues long. Trimming left V 11 bases short and J 0 bases short, with 13 bases between. Germline V lookup: CDR1 MNHNY, CDR2 SVGAGI (reference sequence). The CDR3 bases are TGTGCCGGACAATCCACCGCTAACTATGGCTACACCTTC. This gives the protein CAGQSTANYGYTF.

The chain combines TRBV19 with TRBJ2-4, with D hard to call. Germline V gene sequence: CDR1 LNHDA, CDR2 SQIVND (reference sequence). V lost 8 bases and J 9 bases, leaving 14 bases between the germline ends. The CDR3 is 12 residues long. For the CDR3, the DNA is TGTGCCAGTTTCCGAGGCAGTGGCATTCAGTACTTC. This gives the protein CASFRGSGIQYF.

V is TRBV5-1 and J is TRBJ2-1, with TRBD2 matching over 12 bases. Germline trimming cut 2 bases from V and 1 base from J; bases unmatched to any gene: 10. The CDR3 covers 19 residues. Germline values: CDR1 SGHRS, CDR2 YFSETQ. Here the CDR3 reads CASSLRTNLAGGSYNEQFF. CDR3 coding DNA: TGCGCCAGCAGCTTACGAACGAACCTAGCGGGGGGGTCCTACAATGAGCAGTTCTTC.

The chain carries TRBV5-1 and TRBJ2-7, with D perhaps TRBD1 (6 bases). The CDR3 covers 14 residues. Germline CDR1 is SGHRS and CDR2 is YFSETQ. The V end lost 4 bases, the J end lost 7 bases, and 18 bases lay between the germline ends. The CDR3 nucleotides read TGCGCCAGCAGCATAGGACAGTCGCTCTCGGAGCAGTACTTC. It specifies CASSIGQSLSEQYF.

The chain carries TRBV15 and TRBJ1-1, with TRBD1 as a possible D gene (5 bases). The germline V gene has CDR1 LNHNV and CDR2 YYDKDF (reference sequence). The length of the CDR3 is 14 residues. Trimming took 8 bases from V and 1 from J, leaving 14 bases between them. In DNA form, the CDR3 reads TGTGCCACCGGGGAGGGGCCGAAGAACACTGAAGCTTTCTTT. This encodes CATGEGPKNTEAFF.